This entry lists 30 T cell receptor beta chains sequenced from one sample in a study of OX40 agonist ivuxolimab in advanced cancers. The data were produced by immunoSEQ multiplex PCR, yet TCRdb's version contains in-frame clones alone and is incomplete. The table has 95,000 to 150,000 clones, around 89% seen once. Sequencing was performed on CD4+ or CD8+ T cells sorted from blood, taken in a trial of the OX40 agonist ivuxolimab. The receptor source for this set is an adult with an advanced solid tumor such as melanoma, head and neck, liver or kidney cancer.

The chain couples TRBV7-2 to TRBJ2-3; possibly TRBD1 for D (6 bases). V was shortened by 4 bases and J by 4 bases, with 15 bases between the two germline ends. This CDR3 has 15 amino acids. Germline V gives CDR1 SGHTA, CDR2 FQGNSA. CDR3: CASSSFQGRSDTQYF. The CDR3 DNA follows: TGTGCCAGCAGCTCCTTTCAGGGGCGGTCAGATACGCAGTATTTT.

The chain links TRBV5-1 to TRBJ1-5; D perhaps matches TRBD1 (5 bases). V shed 2 bases and J shed 6 bases, with 15 bases lying between them. Looked up from germline, CDR1 is SGHRS and CDR2 is YFSETQ. This CDR3 region has 15 residues. CDR3 region: CASSLAGSGGQPQHF. As DNA, the CDR3 is TGCGCCAGCAGCTTAGCAGGGAGCGGAGGTCAGCCCCAGCATTTT.

V is TRBV5-1 and J is TRBJ2-5; possibly TRBD2 for D (5 bases). Germline V gene lookup returns CDR1 SGHRS and CDR2 YFSETQ. V lost 0 bases and J 3 bases, leaving 9 bases between the germline ends. The CDR3 runs to 14 residues. CDR3 region: CASSLAGVKETQYF. CDR3 bases: TGCGCCAGCAGCTTGGCCGGGGTAAAAGAGACCCAGTACTTC.

The chain is built from TRBV30 and TRBJ2-2, with D tentatively TRBD1 (6 bases). This CDR3 spans 13 amino acids. V lost 5 bases to trimming and J lost 2 bases, with 9 bases between them. Germline V gene data show CDR1 as GTSNPN and CDR2 as SVGIG (reference sequence). DNA for the CDR3: TGTGCCTGGGACAGGCCTAACACCGGGGAGCTGTTTTTT. It is translated as CAWDRPNTGELFF.

The chain is built from TRBV5-5 and TRBJ2-3, with TRBD1 matching 7 bases. Germline V gene lookup returns CDR1 SGHKS and CDR2 YYEKEE (reference sequence). The CDR3 totals 14 residues. The V gene end was trimmed by 4 bases and the J gene end by 2 bases; junction bases not matched to a gene: 4. CDR3 in amino acids: CASSPGTATDTQYF. CDR3 nucleotides: TGTGCCAGCAGCCCCGGGACAGCCACAGATACGCAGTATTTT. Full variable domain (rest looked up from reference TRBV5-5 and TRBJ2-3): DAGVTQSPTHLIKTRGQQVTLRCSPISGHKSVSWYQQVLGQGPQFIFQYYEKEERGRGNFPDRFSARQFPNYSSELNVNALLLGDSALYLCASSPGTATDTQYFGPGTRLTVL.

This rearrangement joins TRBV6-1 to TRBJ2-7; 8 nucleotides agree with TRBD1. Unmatched junction bases numbered 0, after V lost 6 bases and J lost 2 bases. The CDR3 totals 12 residues. Germline CDR1 and CDR2: MNHNS and SASEGT. CDR3 sequence reads: CASRTGAYEQYF. DNA for the CDR3: TGTGCCAGCAGGACAGGGGCCTACGAGCAGTACTTC.

This clone was detected only once. This chain links TRBV5-1 with TRBJ1-1, with unresolved D. Germline V gene lookup returns CDR1 SGHRS and CDR2 YFSETQ. The CDR3 spans 15 residues. The V end lost 4 bases, the J end lost 1 base, and 14 bases lay between the germline ends. CDR3 bases: TGCGCCAGCAGCCCGAGGGTGCGGGAGAACACTGAAGCTTTCTTT. Protein: CASSPRVRENTEAFF.

This sequence joins TRBV5-6 and TRBJ2-3; unclear D gene. The CDR3 extends over 14 amino acids. V lost 4 bases, J lost 4 bases, and 13 bases lay in between. Germline V gives CDR1 SGHDT, CDR2 YYEEEE. The CDR3 DNA is TGTGCCAGCAGCCCGCTTTCGGGTTCAGATACGCAGTATTTT. Encoded protein: CASSPLSGSDTQYF.

The count of this clone is one. The chain uses TRBV29-1 and TRBJ1-5; TRBD1 matches 7 bases. Unmatched junction bases numbered 9, after V lost 7 bases and J lost 0 bases. Looked up from germline, CDR1 is SQVTM and CDR2 is ANQGSEA. CDR3 length: 15 residues. The CDR3 DNA reads as TGCAGCGCCTCGGACAGGCGAGATAGCAATCAGCCCCAGCATTTT. Protein product: CSASDRRDSNQPQHF.

The genes are TRBV18 and TRBJ2-1; the D is unclear. The CDR3 totals 15 residues. With 5 bases removed from V and 4 bases from J, the gap between germline ends came to 15 bases. CDR1 KGHSH and CDR2 LQKENI come from the germline V gene. The CDR3 sequence: CASSRAGKGYNEQFF. Here the CDR3 DNA reads TGTGCCAGCTCAAGGGCAGGAAAAGGATACAATGAGCAGTTCTTC.

The CDR3: CSVKGRETQYF. The CDR3 DNA is TGCAGTGTAAAAGGACGAGAGACCCAGTACTTC. The chain couples TRBV20-1 to TRBJ2-5; D unclear. Trimming stripped 7 bases from V and 4 bases from J, with 10 bases between. CDR1 and CDR2 from the germline V gene are DFQATT and SNEGSKA (reference sequence). The CDR3 loop spans 11 amino acids.

A single count supports this clone. The rearrangement joins TRBV4-1 to TRBJ1-6; TRBD1 agrees at 12 bases. From germline, CDR1 is MGHRA and CDR2 YSYEKL. There are 15 residues in the CDR3. Unmatched junction bases numbered 2, after V lost 6 bases and J lost 5 bases. The CDR3, as DNA: TGCGCCAGCAGGGGGACAGGGGGCAATAATTCACCCCTCCACTTT. It is translated as CASRGTGGNNSPLHF.

Only a few counts were recorded for this clone. The chain combines TRBV5-1 with TRBJ2-7; the match to TRBD2 covers 9 bases. There are 13 residues in the CDR3. V gave up 4 bases and J gave up 5 bases; unmatched junction bases: 4. Germline V CDR1 and CDR2: SGHRS, YFSETQ. The CDR3 DNA reads as TGCGCCAGCAGCGCGGGGGGGACAGACGAGCAGTACTTC. Translating it yields CASSAGGTDEQYF.

The V gene is TRBV7-2, the J gene TRBJ2-7; the D is unclear. CDR3 length: 13 residues. Germline lookup yields CDR1 SGHTA and CDR2 FQGNSA. The V gene lost 1 base and the J gene lost 3 bases, with 7 bases spanning the gap. The CDR3 DNA reads TGTGCCAGCAGCTTAGGCCGCAACTACGAGCAGTACTTC. The encoded protein is CASSLGRNYEQYF.

V gene TRBV6-6 combines with J gene TRBJ1-2; D is unresolved. Germline CDR1 and CDR2: MNHNY and SVGAGI (reference sequence). This CDR3 has 12 amino acids. V lost 5 bases, J lost 4 bases, and 8 bases lay in between. This CDR3 reads CASSGQSYGYTF. DNA of the CDR3: TGTGCCAGCAGTGGGCAGTCCTATGGCTACACCTTC.

The chain recombines TRBV29-1 with TRBJ1-2; D may be TRBD1 (6 bases). The CDR3 covers 11 residues. Trimming removed 6 bases from V and 8 bases from J, with 13 bases in between. The germline V gene encodes CDR1 SQVTM and CDR2 ANQGSEA. The CDR3 DNA sequence: TGCAGCGTGGACAGTCCCAGCGGCTACACCTTC. This sequence encodes CSVDSPSGYTF.

This chain uses TRBV10-3 with TRBJ2-5; 7 bases line up with TRBD1. CDR1 and CDR2 (germline): ENHRY, SYGVKD. CDR3 length: 12 residues. J lost 2 bases, V lost 6 bases, and 0 bases had no gene match. This CDR3 reads CAIRGQQETQYF. The CDR3 DNA follows: TGTGCCATCAGGGGACAGCAAGAGACCCAGTACTTC.

V is TRBV7-2 and J is TRBJ1-2, with D maybe TRBD1 (6 bases). The germline V gene encodes CDR1 SGHTA and CDR2 FQGNSA. Trimming removed 8 bases from V and 1 base from J, with 20 bases in between. The CDR3 totals 16 residues. CDR3 in amino acids: CASQPWGGQNNYGYTF. In DNA form, the CDR3 reads TGTGCCAGCCAGCCTTGGGGGGGACAAAATAACTATGGCTACACCTTC.

The chain joins TRBV2 to TRBJ2-7, with D unclear. The CDR3 has 14 residues. Germline assignment: CDR1 SNHLY and CDR2 FYNNEI. Trimming stripped 3 bases from V and 2 bases from J, with 11 bases between. This CDR3 is CASSDLGVAYEQYF. As DNA, the CDR3 is TGTGCCAGCAGTGATCTAGGAGTTGCCTACGAGCAGTACTTC.

The rearrangement links TRBV6-5 to TRBJ2-1; D gene ambiguous. This CDR3 region has 15 residues. From germline, CDR1 is MNHEY and CDR2 SVGAGI. Trimming removed 7 bases from V and 2 bases from J, with 15 bases in between. The CDR3, as DNA: TGTGCCAGCACCTTACACCCACCAGCCTACAATGAGCAGTTCTTC. It specifies CASTLHPPAYNEQFF.

The J gene is TRBJ1-2, the V gene TRBV7-9; D might be TRBD1 (5 bases). V dropped 8 bases and J dropped 5 bases, with 15 bases sitting between them. Germline V gene sequence: CDR1 SEHNR, CDR2 FQNEAQ (reference sequence). The CDR3 runs to 13 residues. CDR3 loop: CASRLGEFYGYTF. The CDR3 nucleotides read TGTGCCAGCCGCCTGGGGGAGTTTTATGGCTACACCTTC.

The chain carries TRBV9 and TRBJ1-4; 11 positions agree with TRBD1. This CDR3 is 14 amino acids long. Germline CDR1 reads SGDLS; CDR2 reads YYNGEE. V lost 3 bases, J lost 7 bases, and 2 bases stayed unmatched. CDR3 sequence: CASSAGTGGEKLFF. The CDR3, as DNA: TGTGCCAGCAGCGCCGGGACAGGGGGTGAAAAACTGTTTTTT.

The chain combines TRBV29-1 with TRBJ1-1; D is possibly TRBD1 (5 bases). The V gene's germline CDR1 is SQVTM and CDR2 ANQGSEA. This CDR3 is built from 13 residues. Trimming left V 4 bases short and J 1 base short, with 10 bases between. The CDR3 is CSVGAGPNTEAFF. The CDR3 coding sequence is TGCAGCGTTGGTGCAGGGCCGAACACTGAAGCTTTCTTT.

This chain's CDR3 is CASSPRLAGGEEFF. For the CDR3, the DNA is TGTGCCAGCAGCCCGAGACTAGCGGGGGGCGAGGAGTTCTTC. The V gene is TRBV7-2, the J gene TRBJ2-1, with 13 bases that match TRBD2. Germline CDR1 SGHTA, CDR2 FQGNSA. V dropped 5 bases and J dropped 14; count of bases not matched to a gene: 9. The length of the CDR3 is 14 residues.

The V and J genes are TRBV11-3 and TRBJ2-3; tentative D call: TRBD1 (5 bases). CDR3 length equals 16 residues. V was trimmed by 1 base and J by 9 bases, leaving 20 bases between them. CDR1 SGHNT and CDR2 YENEEA come from the germline V gene. DNA for the CDR3: TGTGCCAGCAGCTTAGGGGCGGCAGGGAAGCAGGAAACGCAGTATTTT. Protein sequence: CASSLGAAGKQETQYF.

The genes are TRBV4-3 and TRBJ1-2; D remains unclear. This CDR3 region has 13 residues. Germline CDR1 LGHNA, CDR2 YSLEER. V was clipped by 0 bases and J by 8 bases, with 10 bases between them. Written as DNA, the CDR3 is TGCGCCAGCAGCCAAGAAGCGGATGTGGGCTACACCTTC. Translated, it gives CASSQEADVGYTF.

J is TRBJ2-3 and V is TRBV25-1; 8 bases map to TRBD2. With 6 bases clipped from V and 1 base from J, the junction kept 3 bases outside the gene matches. This CDR3 has 14 amino acids. The germline CDR1 and CDR2 sequences are MGHDK and SYGVNS. The CDR3 reads CASSTGGGTDTQYF. In DNA, the CDR3 is TGTGCCAGCAGCACCGGGGGGGGCACAGATACGCAGTATTTT.

This clone appeared a few times. This chain connects TRBV29-1 to TRBJ1-2; maybe TRBD1 (5 bases). Germline V gives CDR1 SQVTM, CDR2 ANQGSEA. The CDR3 loop spans 11 amino acids. V was trimmed by 5 bases and J by 2 bases, leaving 6 bases between them. The CDR3 protein is CSVKGNYGYTF. CDR3 nucleotides: TGCAGCGTTAAGGGGAACTATGGCTACACCTTC. The full variable domain, in which reference TRBV29-1 and TRBJ1-2 provide the parts outside the CDR3, is SAVISQKPSRDICQRGTSLTIQCQVDSQVTMMFWYRQQPGQSLTLIATANQGSEATYESGFVIDKFPISRPNLTFSTLTVSNMSPEDSSIYLCSVKGNYGYTFGSGTRLTVV.

The chain joins TRBV28 to TRBJ2-1; 9 nucleotides match TRBD1. V lost 5 bases to trimming and J lost 1 base; unmatched junction nucleotides: 6. Germline CDR1 MDHEN, CDR2 SYDVKM. CDR3 length equals 16 residues. In nucleotides, the CDR3 is TGTGCCAGCAGTAGCCCGGGACAGGGTTCCTACAATGAGCAGTTCTTC. Protein product: CASSSPGQGSYNEQFF.

This chain uses TRBV9 with TRBJ2-3; 8 bases line up with TRBD2. The CDR3 loop spans 17 amino acids. Germline V CDR1 and CDR2: SGDLS, YYNGEE. Trimming took 1 base from V and 5 from J; bases not matched to a gene: 12. The CDR3 is CASSVLPPGLVRDTQYF. The CDR3 region has the DNA TGTGCCAGCAGCGTACTTCCCCCGGGACTAGTGAGAGATACGCAGTATTTT.